This T cell receptor beta chain was sequenced during a study of T cells after yellow fever vaccination. Regarding the study as a whole: Researchers noted that a small share of clonotypes showed up in both CD4 and CD8 compartments.

5'RACE template switching generated TCR cDNA, adding a universal primer site and UMIs. TCRdb reanalysed the 5' RACE reads using MiXCR and keeps one entry per CDR3 protein. The data hold around 200,000 distinct CDR3 sequences, with 9.5% to 11% observed a single time. Concerning this clonotype: What it recognizes is unknown.

The germline V gene has CDR1 MNHEY and CDR2 SMNVEV (reference sequence). The length of the CDR3 is 14 residues. Deletions cut 7 bases from V and 0 bases from J, with 12 bases between. The J gene is TRBJ1-1, the V gene TRBV27; TRBD1 is a possible D gene (5 bases). The source was CD8+ T cells sorted from PBMCs, collected 15 days after the yellow fever booster vaccination. The source of this sequence is a man aged 18 to 30 who received the YFV17D yellow fever vaccine. The CDR3 DNA follows: TGTGCCAGCACTAAGACAGACATGAACACTGAAGCTTTCTTT. Residues: CASTKTDMNTEAFF.